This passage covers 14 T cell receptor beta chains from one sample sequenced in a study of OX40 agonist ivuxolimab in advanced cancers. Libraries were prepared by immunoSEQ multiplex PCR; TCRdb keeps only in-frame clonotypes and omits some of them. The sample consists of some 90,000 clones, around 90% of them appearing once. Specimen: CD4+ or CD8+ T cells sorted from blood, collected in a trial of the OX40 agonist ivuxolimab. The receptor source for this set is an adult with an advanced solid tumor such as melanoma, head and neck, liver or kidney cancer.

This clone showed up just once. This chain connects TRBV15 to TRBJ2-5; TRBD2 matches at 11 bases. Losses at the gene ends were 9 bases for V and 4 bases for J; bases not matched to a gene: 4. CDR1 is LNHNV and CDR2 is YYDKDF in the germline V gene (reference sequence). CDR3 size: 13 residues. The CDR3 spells CATGLAVRETQYF. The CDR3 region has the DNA TGTGCCACGGGACTAGCGGTGAGAGAGACCCAGTACTTC.

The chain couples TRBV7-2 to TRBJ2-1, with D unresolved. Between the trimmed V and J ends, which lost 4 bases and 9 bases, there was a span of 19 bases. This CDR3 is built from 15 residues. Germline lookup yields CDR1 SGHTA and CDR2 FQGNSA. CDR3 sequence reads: CASSSTLRRTFEQFF. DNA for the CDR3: TGTGCCAGCAGCTCTACTCTCAGACGGACCTTTGAGCAGTTCTTC.

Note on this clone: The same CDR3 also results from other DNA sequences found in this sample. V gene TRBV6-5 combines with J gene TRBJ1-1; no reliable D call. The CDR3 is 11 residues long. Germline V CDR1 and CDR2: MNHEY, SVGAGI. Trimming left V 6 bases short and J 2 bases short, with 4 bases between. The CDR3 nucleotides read TGTGCCAGCAGGGGCAACACTGAAGCTTTCTTT. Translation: CASRGNTEAFF.

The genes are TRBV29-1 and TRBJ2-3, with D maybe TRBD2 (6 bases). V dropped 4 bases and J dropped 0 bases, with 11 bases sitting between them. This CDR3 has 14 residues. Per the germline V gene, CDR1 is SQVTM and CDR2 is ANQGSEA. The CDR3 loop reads CSVARGTSTDTQYF. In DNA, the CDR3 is TGCAGCGTTGCCCGGGGGACTAGCACAGATACGCAGTATTTT.

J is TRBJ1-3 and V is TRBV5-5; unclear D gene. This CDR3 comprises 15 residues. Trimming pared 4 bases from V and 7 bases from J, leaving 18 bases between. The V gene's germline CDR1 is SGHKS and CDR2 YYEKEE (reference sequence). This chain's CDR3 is CASSVRAPPVNTIYF. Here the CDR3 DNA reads TGTGCCAGCAGCGTGCGGGCCCCCCCTGTGAACACCATATATTTT. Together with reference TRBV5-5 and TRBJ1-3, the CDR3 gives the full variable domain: DAGVTQSPTHLIKTRGQQVTLRCSPISGHKSVSWYQQVLGQGPQFIFQYYEKEERGRGNFPDRFSARQFPNYSSELNVNALLLGDSALYLCASSVRAPPVNTIYFGEGSWLTVV.

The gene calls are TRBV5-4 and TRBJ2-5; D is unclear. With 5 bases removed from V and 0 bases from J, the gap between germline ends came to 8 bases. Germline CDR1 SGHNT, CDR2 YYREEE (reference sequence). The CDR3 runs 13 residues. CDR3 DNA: TGTGCCAGCAGGATCAGTAACCAAGAGACCCAGTACTTC. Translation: CASRISNQETQYF. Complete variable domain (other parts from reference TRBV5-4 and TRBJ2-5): ETGVTQSPTHLIKTRGQQVTLRCSSQSGHNTVSWYQQALGQGPQFIFQYYREEENGRGNFPPRFSGLQFPNYSSELNVNALELDDSALYLCASRISNQETQYFGPGTRLLVL.

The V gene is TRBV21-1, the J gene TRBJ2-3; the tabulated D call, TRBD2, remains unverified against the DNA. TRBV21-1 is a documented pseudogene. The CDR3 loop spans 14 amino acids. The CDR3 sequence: CASSKSRGTDTQYF. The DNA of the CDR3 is TGTGCCAGCAGCAAATCACGGGGGACAGATACGCAGTATTTT.

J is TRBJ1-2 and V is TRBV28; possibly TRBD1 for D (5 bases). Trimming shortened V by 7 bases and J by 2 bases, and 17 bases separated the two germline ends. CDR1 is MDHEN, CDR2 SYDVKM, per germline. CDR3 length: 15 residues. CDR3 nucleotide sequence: TGTGCCAGCATACTTGGAGGGACTGCCAACTATGGCTACACCTTC. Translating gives CASILGGTANYGYTF.

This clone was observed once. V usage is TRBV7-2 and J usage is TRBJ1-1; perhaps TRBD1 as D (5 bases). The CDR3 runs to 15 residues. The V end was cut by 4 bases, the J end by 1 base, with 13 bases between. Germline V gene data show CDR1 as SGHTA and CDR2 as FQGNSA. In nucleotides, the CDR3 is TGTGCCAGCAGCTCGAGAGGACAAAAGAACACTGAAGCTTTCTTT. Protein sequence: CASSSRGQKNTEAFF.

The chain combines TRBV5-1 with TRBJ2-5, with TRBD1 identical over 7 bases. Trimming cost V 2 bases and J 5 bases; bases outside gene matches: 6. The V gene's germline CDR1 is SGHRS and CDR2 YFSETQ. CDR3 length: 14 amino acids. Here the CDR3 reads CASSLPTGSETQYF. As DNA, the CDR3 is TGCGCCAGCAGCTTACCGACAGGGAGCGAGACCCAGTACTTC.

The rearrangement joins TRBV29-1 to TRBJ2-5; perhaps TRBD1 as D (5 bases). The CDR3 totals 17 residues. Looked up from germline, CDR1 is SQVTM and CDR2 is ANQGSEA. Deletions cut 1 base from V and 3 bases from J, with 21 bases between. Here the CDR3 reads CSVEGAGRVSIKETQYF. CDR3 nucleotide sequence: TGCAGCGTTGAAGGGGCCGGCAGGGTGTCGATTAAAGAGACCCAGTACTTC.

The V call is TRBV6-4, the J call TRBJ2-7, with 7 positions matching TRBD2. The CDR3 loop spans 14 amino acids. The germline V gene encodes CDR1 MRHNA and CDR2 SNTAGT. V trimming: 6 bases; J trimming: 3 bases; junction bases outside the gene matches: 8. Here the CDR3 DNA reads TGTGCCAGCAGGTTGCGGGAGATGGACTACGAGCAGTACTTC. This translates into CASRLREMDYEQYF.

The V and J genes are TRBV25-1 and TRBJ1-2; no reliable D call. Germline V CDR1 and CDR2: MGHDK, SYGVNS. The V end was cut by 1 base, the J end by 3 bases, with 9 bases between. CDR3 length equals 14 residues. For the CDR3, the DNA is TGTGCCAGCAGTGAATTTTCACAAGACTATGGCTACACCTTC. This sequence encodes CASSEFSQDYGYTF.

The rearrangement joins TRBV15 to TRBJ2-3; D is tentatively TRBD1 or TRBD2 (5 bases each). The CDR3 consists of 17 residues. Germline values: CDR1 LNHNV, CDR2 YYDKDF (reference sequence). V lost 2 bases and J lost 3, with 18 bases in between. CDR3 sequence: CATSRTTRGVRTDTQYF. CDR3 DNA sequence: TGTGCCACCAGCAGAACTACTAGGGGCGTGAGAACAGATACGCAGTATTTT.